Listed below are T cell receptor beta chains from one sample, sequenced in a study of T cells in localized non-small cell lung cancer. The data were produced by immunoSEQ multiplex PCR, yet TCRdb's version contains in-frame clones alone and is incomplete. Among around 41,000 clones listed, approximately 83% were seen once. Sequencing used peripheral blood, obtained before any cancer treatment. Source of these receptors: a man between 40 and 69 years old with stage I lung adenocarcinoma. The CDR3 runs from the conserved cysteine through the conserved F or W.

CDR3 | V
CATSNRVTEAFF | TRBV15
CASSQTGGVAEPQHF | TRBV11-1
CASSLGARNTEAFF | TRBV7-2
CAIRGENTEAFF | TRBV10-3
CASSVLAGTGGWEQYF | TRBV14
CASSQAGGAGGEQFF | TRBV4-1
CASSYPTGVGTDTQYF | TRBV6-6
CASSQLQGNQPQHF | TRBV4-3
CATSESSPSGDSYEQYF | TRBV15
CASSLGLAGGYNEQFF | TRBV5-1
CASSENREHYEQYF | TRBV6-1
CASSLEGAGANVLTF | TRBV11-2
CASSPAPHLDGYTF | TRBV7-2
CASSPSGTGFTEAFF | TRBV27
CASTYEYEQFF | TRBV6-6
CASSVEGRGSEAFF | TRBV9
CASSESRVQPQHF | TRBV2
CASSFGTVEAFF | TRBV7-2
CASSGTGGFGTEAFF | TRBV18
CASSERDRETQYF | TRBV2
CASSPRTGGSEQFF | TRBV4-3
CASSFFEAGNTIYF | TRBV19
CASSLVGTSGSHGTYEQYF | TRBV7-9
CASSQDRYSGTPEQFF | TRBV4-2
CASSLTVGQGSPLHF | TRBV4-2
CASSPGPNFTHTGELFF | TRBV28